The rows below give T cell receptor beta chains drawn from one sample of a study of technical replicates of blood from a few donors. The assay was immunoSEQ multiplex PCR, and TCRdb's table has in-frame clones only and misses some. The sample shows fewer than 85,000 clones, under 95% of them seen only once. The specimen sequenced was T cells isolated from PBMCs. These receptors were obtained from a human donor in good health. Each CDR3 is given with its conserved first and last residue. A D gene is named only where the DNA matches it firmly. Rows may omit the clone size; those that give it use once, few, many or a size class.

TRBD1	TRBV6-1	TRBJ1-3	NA	CASLQGGSGNTIYF	TGTGCCAGTTTACAGGGGGGATCTGGAAACACCATATATTTT
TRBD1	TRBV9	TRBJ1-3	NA	CASSVVQGSTIYF	TGTGCCAGCAGCGTAGTACAGGGGTCCACCATATATTTT
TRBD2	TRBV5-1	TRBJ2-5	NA	CASSPGRGAILQETQYF	TGCGCCAGCAGCCCCGGGAGGGGGGCTATCCTCCAAGAGACCCAGTACTTC
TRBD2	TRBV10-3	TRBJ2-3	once	CAISGFSGSTDTQYF	TGTGCCATCAGTGGTTTTAGCGGGAGTACAGATACGCAGTATTTT
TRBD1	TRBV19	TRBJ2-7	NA	CASSMTGGTYEQYF	TGTGCCAGTAGTATGACAGGGGGGACCTACGAGCAGTACTTC
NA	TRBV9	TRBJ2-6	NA	CASSAEMTAHSGANVLTF	TGTGCCAGCAGCGCCGAGATGACAGCCCACTCTGGGGCCAACGTCCTGACTTTC
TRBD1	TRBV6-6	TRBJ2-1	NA	CASSPIQGLGEQFF	TGTGCCAGCAGTCCGATACAGGGGCTGGGTGAGCAGTTCTTC
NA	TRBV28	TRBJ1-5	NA	CASRQQGGIAIVQPQHF	TGTGCCAGCAGGCAACAGGGTGGTATAGCAATCGTGCAGCCCCAGCATTTT
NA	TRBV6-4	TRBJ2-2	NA	CASSDSPSTGELFF	TGTGCCAGCAGTGACTCGCCGAGCACCGGGGAGCTGTTTTTT
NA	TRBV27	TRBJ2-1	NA	CASSFSSTGPGFF	TGTGCCAGCAGTTTCAGCAGTACAGGTCCAGGGTTCTTC
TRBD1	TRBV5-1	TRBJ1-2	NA	CASSWDREVDYGYTF	TGCGCCAGCAGCTGGGACAGGGAGGTGGACTATGGCTACACCTTC
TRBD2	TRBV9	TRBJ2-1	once	CASSPGTSGSDEQFF	TGTGCCAGCAGCCCTGGGACTAGCGGGAGCGATGAGCAGTTCTTC
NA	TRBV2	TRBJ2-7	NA	CASSLIGEQYF	TGTGCCAGCAGTTTAATCGGCGAGCAGTACTTC
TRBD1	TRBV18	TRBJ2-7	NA	CASSPAGGYEQYF	TGTGCCAGCTCACCGGCAGGGGGTTACGAGCAGTACTTC
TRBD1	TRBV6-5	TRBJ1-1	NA	CASSYRQGGDTEAFF	TGTGCCAGCAGTTACAGACAGGGGGGAGACACTGAAGCTTTCTTT
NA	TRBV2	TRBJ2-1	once	CASRSGTSYNEQFF	TGTGCCAGCAGGAGCGGTACCTCCTACAATGAGCAGTTCTTC
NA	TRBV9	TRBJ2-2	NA	CASGADTGELFF	TGTGCCTCCGGCGCGGACACCGGGGAGCTGTTTTTT
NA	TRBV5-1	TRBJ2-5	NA	CASSAGLRETQYF	TGCGCCAGCAGCGCGGGACTTCGGGAGACCCAGTACTTC
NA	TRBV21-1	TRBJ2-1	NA	CASSKVRQGNCEHEQFF	TGTGCCAGCAGCAAAGTGCGACAGGGGAATTGTGAACATGAGCAGTTCTTC
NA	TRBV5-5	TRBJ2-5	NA	CASSRQLQETQYF	TGTGCCAGCAGCCGACAGCTCCAAGAGACCCAGTACTTC
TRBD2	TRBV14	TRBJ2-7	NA	CASSQASSGIYEQYF	TGTGCCAGCAGCCAAGCATCTAGCGGAATATACGAGCAGTACTTC
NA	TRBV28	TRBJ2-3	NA	CASSGEGVDTQYF	TGTGCCAGCAGTGGGGAAGGGGTCGATACGCAGTATTTT
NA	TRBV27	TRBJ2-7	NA	CASSLALGTLYEQYF	TGTGCCAGCAGTTTAGCTCTTGGGACACTCTACGAGCAGTACTTC
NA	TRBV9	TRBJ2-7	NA	CASSVGGSHTYEQYF	TGTGCCAGCAGCGTAGGAGGGAGCCATACCTACGAGCAGTACTTC
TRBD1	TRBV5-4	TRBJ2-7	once	CASSSLTGGDYEQYF	TGTGCCAGCAGCTCTCTAACAGGGGGCGACTACGAGCAGTACTTC
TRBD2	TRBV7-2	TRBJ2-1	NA	CASSLAAGEFNEQFF	TGTGCCAGCAGCTTAGCAGCGGGAGAATTCAATGAGCAGTTCTTC
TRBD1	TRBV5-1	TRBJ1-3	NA	CASSLTGGGGNTIYF	TGCGCCAGCAGCCTGACAGGGGGAGGTGGAAACACCATATATTTT
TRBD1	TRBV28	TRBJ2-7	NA	CASGIPGQATYEQYF	TGTGCCAGCGGTATACCGGGACAGGCAACCTACGAGCAGTACTTC
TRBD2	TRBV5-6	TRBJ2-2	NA	CASSIGLAGMNTGELFF	TGTGCCAGCAGCATAGGACTAGCGGGGATGAACACCGGGGAGCTGTTTTTT
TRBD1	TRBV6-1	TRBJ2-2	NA	CASSRDRGRNGELFF	TGTGCCAGCAGTAGGGACAGGGGGCGGAATGGGGAGCTGTTTTTT
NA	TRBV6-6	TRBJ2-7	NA	CASSYPSSYEQYF	TGTGCCAGCAGTTACCCCAGCTCCTACGAGCAGTACTTC
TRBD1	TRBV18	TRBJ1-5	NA	CASSPGQGGAQPQHF	TGTGCCAGCTCCCCCGGACAGGGAGGTGCTCAGCCCCAGCATTTT
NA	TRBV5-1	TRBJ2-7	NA	CASSPEGLSYEQYF	TGCGCCAGCAGCCCAGAGGGACTGTCCTACGAGCAGTACTTC
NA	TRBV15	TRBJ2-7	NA	CATSRRGYEQYF	TGTGCCACCAGCAGGCGGGGCTACGAGCAGTACTTC
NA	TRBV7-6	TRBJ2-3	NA	CASSLAYSTDTQYF	TGTGCCAGCAGCTTAGCCTATAGCACAGATACGCAGTATTTT
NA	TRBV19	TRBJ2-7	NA	CASSIAPGPTYEQYF	TGTGCCAGTAGTATAGCCCCGGGTCCGACTTACGAGCAGTACTTC
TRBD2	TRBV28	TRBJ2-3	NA	CASTGTSATDTQYF	TGTGCCAGCACTGGGACTAGTGCCACAGATACGCAGTATTTT
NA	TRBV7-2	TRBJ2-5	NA	CASSLGPGFQETQYF	TGTGCCAGCAGCTTAGGACCCGGGTTCCAAGAGACCCAGTACTTC
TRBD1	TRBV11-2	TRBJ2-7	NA	CASSTYGTGVEQYF	TGTGCCAGCAGTACTTACGGGACAGGGGTCGAGCAGTACTTC
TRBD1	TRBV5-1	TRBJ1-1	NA	CASSVPGQGTEAFF	TGCGCCAGCAGCGTACCGGGACAGGGCACTGAAGCTTTCTTT
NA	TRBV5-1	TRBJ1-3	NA	CASSLDVGRGNTIYF	TGCGCCAGCAGCTTGGATGTGGGGCGTGGAAACACCATATATTTT
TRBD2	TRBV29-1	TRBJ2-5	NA	CSVGRLADLQETQYF	TGCAGCGTTGGGCGACTAGCGGACCTACAAGAGACCCAGTACTTC
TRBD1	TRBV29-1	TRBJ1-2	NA	CSVPGTGHGYTF	TGCAGCGTCCCCGGGACAGGCCATGGCTACACCTTC
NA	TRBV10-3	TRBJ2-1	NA	CAIGGRGSNEQFF	TGTGCCATCGGAGGGAGAGGAAGCAATGAGCAGTTCTTC
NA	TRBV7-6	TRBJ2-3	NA	CASSPQTGSSGTQYF	TGTGCCAGCAGCCCTCAAACGGGTTCTTCGGGTACGCAGTATTTT
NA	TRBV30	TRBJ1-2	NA	CAWSASLSGYTF	TGTGCCTGGAGTGCAAGCTTGAGTGGCTACACCTTC
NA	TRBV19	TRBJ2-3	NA	CASSTRLGPDTQYF	TGTGCCAGTAGTACCAGACTCGGCCCAGATACGCAGTATTTT
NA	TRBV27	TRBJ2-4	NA	CASSLLGLAKNIQYF	TGTGCCAGCAGTTTGTTGGGGCTAGCCAAAAACATTCAGTACTTC
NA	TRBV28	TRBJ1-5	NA	CATPGGADSNQPQHF	TGTGCCACCCCCGGTGGGGCGGACAGCAATCAGCCCCAGCATTTT
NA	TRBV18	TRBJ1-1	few	CASSPSTFEYWNTEAFF	TGTGCCAGCTCACCTTCTACCTTTGAATATTGGAACACTGAAGCTTTCTTT
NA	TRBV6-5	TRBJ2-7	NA	CASSYFRGGYEQYF	TGTGCCAGCAGTTATTTCAGGGGTGGCTACGAGCAGTACTTC
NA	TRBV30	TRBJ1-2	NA	CAWRAQAYGYTF	TGTGCCTGGAGGGCACAGGCGTATGGCTACACCTTC
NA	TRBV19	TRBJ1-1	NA	CASRRDPGVMNTEAFF	TGTGCCAGTAGACGGGACCCGGGGGTCATGAACACTGAAGCTTTCTTT
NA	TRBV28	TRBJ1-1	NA	CASSLPQGIFQEAFF	TGTGCCAGCAGTTTACCACAGGGAATTTTCCAAGAAGCTTTCTTT
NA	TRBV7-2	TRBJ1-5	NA	CASSPTAGAYSNQPQHF	TGTGCCAGCAGCCCCACCGCCGGTGCTTATAGCAATCAGCCCCAGCATTTT
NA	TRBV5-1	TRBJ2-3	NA	CASSPGGLSTDTQYF	TGCGCCAGCAGCCCAGGGGGGCTTAGCACAGATACGCAGTATTTT
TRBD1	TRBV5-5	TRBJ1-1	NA	CASSLVSLGTGEAFF	TGTGCCAGCAGCTTGGTCAGCCTCGGGACAGGGGAAGCTTTCTTT